These T cell receptor beta chains were read from a single sample in a study of blood T cell repertoires in COVID-19. Clones were read by immunoSEQ multiplex PCR, and TCRdb kept only the in-frame ones, dropping some. The sample comprises some 220,000 clones, 70% to 90% of which are singletons, and 9.5% to 15% rests with the top ten. The sample was peripheral blood. The receptors shown here come from a woman aged 18-29 years who had recovered from COVID-19. The CDR3 runs from the conserved cysteine through the conserved F or W. Each record gives: J gene, clone size, D gene, V gene, CDR3 protein, CDR3 DNA. The D gene is left open where the match is weak. Not all rows give a size; the values are once, few, many and, for expanded clones, a class.

J: TRBJ1-4; size: -; D: -; V: TRBV29-1; CDR3: CSVEPVEREKLFF; DNA: TGCAGCGTTGAGCCCGTGGAGCGGGAAAAACTGTTTTTT
J: TRBJ1-2; size: -; D: TRBD1; V: TRBV7-2; CDR3: CASSLDGALQGRGYTF; DNA: TGTGCCAGCAGCTTAGATGGGGCCTTACAGGGGAGAGGCTACACCTTC
J: TRBJ2-1; size: -; D: -; V: TRBV7-9; CDR3: CASSAPGQTYNEQFF; DNA: TGTGCCAGCAGCGCTCCTGGGCAGACATACAATGAGCAGTTCTTC
J: TRBJ2-1; size: once; D: TRBD1; V: TRBV19; CDR3: CASSRHTGTGYNEQFF; DNA: TGTGCCAGTAGTAGACACACCGGGACAGGATACAATGAGCAGTTCTTC
J: TRBJ1-1; size: -; D: TRBD1; V: TRBV2; CDR3: CASSEQGDSTEAFF; DNA: TGTGCCAGCAGCGAACAGGGGGACAGCACTGAAGCTTTCTTT
J: TRBJ1-1; size: -; D: -; V: TRBV19; CDR3: CASSIGDLMNTEAFF; DNA: TGTGCCAGTAGTATAGGCGATCTGATGAACACTGAAGCTTTCTTT
J: TRBJ2-3; size: -; D: -; V: TRBV11-2; CDR3: CASSSSGRTDTQYF; DNA: TGTGCCAGCAGCTCCAGCGGACGCACAGATACGCAGTATTTT
J: TRBJ1-2; size: -; D: -; V: TRBV5-4; CDR3: CASSLAGEPWGGYTF; DNA: TGTGCCAGCAGCTTGGCCGGGGAACCTTGGGGAGGCTACACCTTC
J: TRBJ2-1; size: -; D: TRBD1; V: TRBV7-2; CDR3: CASSPTGPRYNEQFF; DNA: TGTGCCAGCAGCCCGACAGGGCCTCGCTACAATGAGCAGTTCTTC
J: TRBJ2-1; size: once; D: TRBD2; V: TRBV7-3; CDR3: CASSWTSGSKYNEQFF; DNA: TGTGCCAGCAGCTGGACTAGCGGGAGTAAGTACAATGAGCAGTTCTTC